This TCR beta chain was retrieved from a study of blood T cell repertoires in COVID-19. At the level of the study: Donors in the United States, Italy and Spain gave samples during acute or convalescent COVID-19. T cells, B-cell-depleted T cells, or PBMCs supplied cDNA or gDNA.

CDR3 length: 15 amino acids. Trimming cost V 2 bases and J 7 bases; bases outside gene matches: 4. From germline, CDR1 is MNHEY and CDR2 SVGEGT. In the original processing: Scientists estimated how many nucleated cells there were by amplifying reference gene primers. The repertoire was sequenced with immunoSEQ multiplex PCR; TCRdb's copy has only in-frame clones and lacks some. That table furnishes V, J and clone size, whereas the DNA furnished D and trimming. This table has 250,000 to 300,000 clones, roughly nine tenths appearing once. This chain links TRBV6-2 or TRBV6-3 with TRBJ1-6, with TRBD1 matching 8 bases. Sequencing was performed on peripheral blood. This TCR was recovered from a woman aged 50 to 60 who had recovered from COVID-19. The CDR3 sequence: CASSYRQGRNSPLHF. The CDR3, as DNA: TGTGCCAGCAGTTACCGACAGGGGAGGAATTCACCCCTCCACTTT.